What follows are 2 T cell receptor beta chains derived from one specimen sequenced in a study of blood T cell repertoires in COVID-19. Method: immunoSEQ multiplex PCR; TCRdb's copy keeps in-frame clones and lacks some. The sample holds 150,000 to 200,000 clones, approximately 80% seen once. Sequenced material: PBMCs or T cells enriched from blood (not recorded which). These TCRs come from a man between 65 and 80 years old who had been exposed to COVID-19.

The J gene is TRBJ1-6, the V gene TRBV2, with TRBD1 identical over 8 bases. The CDR3 spans 15 residues. The junction had 8 bases not matched to a gene; V was cut back by 6 bases and J by 7 bases. CDR1 and CDR2 (germline): SNHLY, FYNNEI. This CDR3 is CASRTAGQENSPLHF. The CDR3 coding sequence is TGTGCCAGCAGGACCGCGGGACAGGAGAATTCACCCCTCCACTTT.

The V gene is TRBV5-1, the J gene TRBJ1-1; D is ambiguous. Trimming shortened V by 4 bases and J by 5 bases, and 15 bases separated the two germline ends. This CDR3 has 14 residues. CDR1 SGHRS and CDR2 YFSETQ come from the germline V gene. The CDR3 is CASSALDGGTEAFF. In DNA, the CDR3 is TGCGCCAGCAGCGCCTTGGACGGAGGGACTGAAGCTTTCTTT.